This entry concerns a single TCR beta chain. The table came from immunoSEQ multiplex PCR; TCRdb's copy has only in-frame clones and leaves some out. The sample has 200,000 or so clones, roughly 94% seen once. CDR3 length: 15 amino acids. The germline V gene has CDR1 ENHRY and CDR2 SYGVKD. V was pared by 6 bases and J by 7 bases, with 4 bases of the junction left unmatched. This sample was included in a study of control samples from healthy donors and cancer patients. The V and J genes are TRBV10-3 and TRBJ1-6; 12 bases match TRBD1. The receptor was isolated from a man aged 50-59 years in good health. Sample: blood. For the CDR3, the DNA is TGTGCCATCAGACCGGGACAGGGGGCGAATTCACCCCTCCACTTT. It is translated as CAIRPGQGANSPLHF.